This T cell receptor beta chain came from a study of monozygotic twins with inflammatory bowel disease. Germline assignment: CDR1 SGHTA and CDR2 FQGTGA. The CDR3 covers 15 residues. TCRdb reprocessed the 5' RACE reads, keeping one entry per CDR3 protein, no DNA. The sample is made up of roughly 140,000 distinct CDR3 sequences, and the top ten hold 2.4% of it. The sequence came from a human donor with ulcerative colitis or Crohn's disease, or a healthy co-twin of an affected twin (not recorded which). Sequencing was carried out using blood. The rearrangement uses TRBV7-3 and TRBJ2-7; without DNA, the TCRdb call of TRBD2 cannot be checked. This CDR3 is CASSLSGTSDYEQYF.